A single sample gave rise to the 30 T cell receptor beta chains below, sequenced in a study of T cells after yellow fever vaccination. TCRdb redid the calling of the 5' RACE reads with MiXCR, one entry per CDR3 protein. The sample lists 340,000 or so distinct CDR3 sequences, about 12% occurring once. Source: CD4+ T cells sorted from PBMCs, taken 15 days after the yellow fever booster vaccination. The receptors come from a man between 18 and 35 years old who received the YFV17D yellow fever vaccine.

The chain combines TRBV12-5 with TRBJ2-1; TRBD1 is a possible D gene (6 bases). The germline V and J ends were trimmed by 6 bases and 6 bases, with 12 bases remaining between them. Germline V CDR1 and CDR2: LGHNT, FRNRAP. This CDR3 has 13 residues. The CDR3 nucleotides are TGTGCTAGTGGACTTCGAGGGGGCAATGAGCAGTTCTTC. This encodes CASGLRGGNEQFF.

This clonotype was detected many times. The chain uses TRBV6-2 or TRBV6-3 and TRBJ1-1, with D uncertain. The germline gives CDR1 MNHEY, CDR2 SVGEGT. This CDR3 comprises 13 residues. V lost 5 bases and J 0 bases, leaving 7 bases between the germline ends. The DNA for the CDR3 is TGTGCCAGCAGTGATCTTATGAACACTGAAGCTTTCTTT. Translated, it gives CASSDLMNTEAFF.

This clonotype appeared many times. This sequence joins TRBV4-3 and TRBJ2-1; 10 bases align to TRBD2. V was pared by 0 bases and J by 8 bases, with 4 bases of the junction left unmatched. The CDR3 covers 15 residues. In germline, CDR1 is LGHNA, CDR2 YSLEER. CDR3: CASSQDWTSGYEQFF. The CDR3, as DNA: TGCGCCAGCAGCCAAGATTGGACTAGCGGCTATGAGCAGTTCTTC.

This chain joins TRBV7-2 and TRBJ2-3, with 13 positions matching TRBD2. The CDR3 extends over 16 amino acids. Germline V gives CDR1 SGHTA, CDR2 FQGNSA. J gave up 2 bases and V 4 bases, and 3 bases lay outside the gene matches. CDR3 loop: CASSSGTSGVTDTQYF. The CDR3 DNA sequence: TGTGCCAGCAGCTCGGGGACTAGCGGGGTCACAGATACGCAGTATTTT.

This sequence joins TRBV9 and TRBJ2-1; 8 nucleotides agree with TRBD2. Germline CDR1 is SGDLS and CDR2 is YYNGEE. The CDR3 is made up of 16 amino acids. V shed 3 bases and J 6 bases; nucleotides not matched to a gene: 11. Written as DNA, the CDR3 is TGTGCCAGCAGCGCCGTAGCGGGGTCCCTTGGCAATGAGCAGTTCTTC. It translates to CASSAVAGSLGNEQFF.

This clonotype was picked up many times. The chain combines TRBV6-2 or TRBV6-3 with TRBJ2-2, with 8 bases identical to TRBD1. The V segment lost 6 bases and the J segment 1 base; nucleotides outside the gene matches: 1. There are 14 residues in the CDR3. Germline V gene lookup returns CDR1 MNHEY and CDR2 SVGEGT. This CDR3 reads CASSGQGNTGELFF. The CDR3 DNA sequence: TGTGCCAGCAGCGGACAGGGGAACACCGGGGAGCTGTTTTTT.

The J gene is TRBJ2-5, the V gene TRBV25-1; TRBD2 matches 11 bases. The CDR3 is made up of 17 amino acids. The junction had 8 bases not matched to a gene; V was cut back by 2 bases and J by 3 bases. Germline CDR1 reads MGHDK; CDR2 reads SYGVNS. CDR3 protein: CASSEMRASGGKETQYF. For the CDR3, the DNA is TGTGCCAGCAGTGAAATGAGGGCTAGCGGGGGGAAAGAGACCCAGTACTTC.

This clonotype was seen many times. The J gene is TRBJ1-4, the V gene TRBV9, with D possibly being TRBD1 (6 bases). Per germline, CDR1 SGDLS and CDR2 YYNGEE. The CDR3 is made up of 15 amino acids. V lost 4 bases and J 7 bases, leaving 17 bases between the germline ends. CDR3 in amino acids: CASSTQQGPFEKLFF. CDR3 nucleotide sequence: TGTGCCAGCAGCACTCAACAGGGCCCCTTTGAAAAACTGTTTTTT.

The chain joins TRBV18 to TRBJ1-4; 9 bases are a match to TRBD1. The V gene's germline CDR1 is KGHSH and CDR2 LQKENI. The CDR3 has 18 residues. After removal of 0 bases from V and 0 bases from J, the junction contained 5 bases not matched to a gene. CDR3 nucleotide sequence: TGTGCCAGCTCACCACCGGGACAGGGAGGGGCAACTAATGAAAAACTGTTTTTT. This translates into CASSPPGQGGATNEKLFF.

This clonotype was counted a few times. The gene calls are TRBV5-1 and TRBJ1-1; possibly TRBD1 for D (6 bases). The CDR3 is made up of 15 amino acids. Germline-derived CDR1 and CDR2 are SGHRS and YFSETQ. With 1 base removed from V and 8 bases from J, the gap between germline ends came to 18 bases. CDR3 sequence reads: CASSLLLGGAGEAFF. The CDR3 DNA reads TGCGCCAGCAGCTTGCTGTTGGGGGGCGCGGGCGAAGCTTTCTTT.

As DNA, the CDR3 is TGTGCCAGCAGCTTAGGGGCTCCTCCAGAGACCCAGTACTTC. It encodes CASSLGAPPETQYF. The chain employs TRBV7-2 and TRBJ2-5; D ambiguous. In germline, CDR1 is SGHTA, CDR2 FQGNSA. The V end was cut by 1 base, the J end by 4 bases, with 10 bases between. The CDR3 length is 14 residues.

This clonotype was seen many times. The chain is built from TRBV20-1 and TRBJ2-5; 13 bases fit TRBD2. Germline lookup yields CDR1 DFQATT and CDR2 SNEGSKA (reference sequence). V was pared by 6 bases and J by 1 base, with 5 bases of the junction left unmatched. The CDR3 totals 15 residues. The CDR3: CSADGTSGAQETQYF. CDR3 coding DNA: TGCAGTGCGGACGGGACTAGCGGGGCCCAAGAGACCCAGTACTTC.

This clonotype has a handful of counts. The chain joins TRBV3-1 to TRBJ2-1, with 9 bases fitting TRBD2. Germline CDR1 LGHDT, CDR2 YNNKEL (reference sequence). The CDR3 runs to 12 residues. Trimming at V came to 0 bases and at J to 12 bases, leaving 0 bases not matched to a gene. CDR3: CASSQEAGGQFF. The CDR3 DNA is TGTGCCAGCAGCCAAGAAGCGGGGGGGCAGTTCTTC.

V and J are TRBV7-2 and TRBJ1-2; maybe TRBD1 (5 bases). Trimming cost V 5 bases and J 4 bases, with 23 bases left between them. This CDR3 has 17 residues. In germline, CDR1 is SGHTA, CDR2 FQGNSA. The CDR3 coding sequence is TGTGCCAGCAGCATTACTGGCGTAGATGGGGCGGTCTATGGCTACACCTTC. Residues: CASSITGVDGAVYGYTF.

This clonotype was detected only a few times. This sequence joins TRBV27 and TRBJ2-1, with D maybe TRBD1 (7 bases). Germline V gene sequence: CDR1 MNHEY, CDR2 SMNVEV (reference sequence). The V and J ends lost 10 bases and 9 bases respectively, with 16 bases between them. The CDR3 spans 12 residues. In nucleotides, the CDR3 is TGTGCCACCCGCAGGGGGGCTCTTGAGCAGTTCTTC. Translation gives CATRRGALEQFF.

This clonotype was picked up many times. CDR3 sequence (DNA): TGCGCCAGCAGCCTAGCGGGGGGCCTACAAGAGACCCAGTACTTC. It is translated as CASSLAGGLQETQYF. The rearrangement joins TRBV5-1 to TRBJ2-5; 11 nucleotides agree with TRBD2. The germline CDR1 and CDR2 sequences are SGHRS and YFSETQ. J lost 2 bases, V lost 4 bases, and 4 bases had no gene match. This CDR3 contains 15 residues.

This chain connects TRBV7-9 to TRBJ2-5; D unresolved. Trimming left V 0 bases short and J 4 bases short, with 9 bases between. The CDR3 is 14 residues long. Per germline, CDR1 SEHNR and CDR2 FQNEAQ (reference sequence). CDR3 sequence reads: CASSLARSAETQYF. The CDR3 nucleotides read TGTGCCAGCAGCTTAGCCCGGTCCGCAGAGACCCAGTACTTC.

In its sample, this clonotype was seen a few times. V is TRBV24-1 and J is TRBJ2-5, with TRBD1 identical over 10 bases. The germline CDR1 and CDR2 sequences are KGHDR and SFDVKD. With V trimmed by 4 bases and J by 1 base, 5 bases remained unmatched. The CDR3 has 16 amino acids. Written as DNA, the CDR3 is TGTGCCACCAGTGACGTTGGGACAGGGGTCCAAGAGACCCAGTACTTC. Protein product: CATSDVGTGVQETQYF.

The rearrangement joins TRBV29-1 to TRBJ1-6, with 7 bases that match TRBD1. Germline V lookup: CDR1 SQVTM, CDR2 ANQGSEA. The CDR3 has 14 residues. V shed 6 bases and J 3 bases; nucleotides not matched to a gene: 5. The CDR3 region is CSVATGVYNSPLHF. In DNA form, the CDR3 reads TGCAGCGTCGCCACAGGGGTCTATAATTCACCCCTCCACTTT.

This chain connects TRBV3-1 to TRBJ2-1, with D possibly TRBD1 on 5 matching bases. The V and J ends lost 0 bases and 3 bases respectively, with 21 bases between them. This CDR3 has 19 amino acids. Germline V gene sequence: CDR1 LGHDT, CDR2 YNNKEL (reference sequence). CDR3 nucleotides: TGTGCCAGCAGCCAAGATGCAAAGGGGAATAACATAGTCTACAATGAGCAGTTCTTC. Amino acids: CASSQDAKGNNIVYNEQFF.

This clonotype appeared a few times. The chain combines TRBV20-1 with TRBJ2-3, with 9 bases lining up with TRBD1. The CDR3 runs 14 residues. Germline V lookup: CDR1 DFQATT, CDR2 SNEGSKA (reference sequence). The V and J ends lost 2 bases and 10 bases, in that order; junction bases with no gene match: 10. The CDR3 DNA is TGCAGTGCTAGATTCCGGGACAGGGCTTCTCCGCAGTATTTT. Protein: CSARFRDRASPQYF.

The chain carries TRBV7-2 and TRBJ2-5; D call uncertain. V was pared by 1 base and J by 2 bases, with 14 bases between. Germline V gene sequence: CDR1 SGHTA, CDR2 FQGNSA. The CDR3 length is 16 residues. CDR3 loop: CASSLVSAGGQETQYF. The CDR3 bases are TGTGCCAGCAGCTTAGTGTCGGCTGGCGGACAAGAGACCCAGTACTTC.

CDR3 nucleotide sequence: TGCGCCAGCAGCTTCCTACCGGGACAGGGCTACGAGCAGTACGTC. Protein: CASSFLPGQGYEQYV. The J gene is TRBJ2-7, the V gene TRBV5-1; 9 bases fit TRBD1. The CDR3 covers 15 residues. The V gene end was trimmed by 2 bases and the J gene end by 3 bases; junction bases not matched to a gene: 6. From germline, CDR1 is SGHRS and CDR2 YFSETQ.

V usage is TRBV18 and J usage is TRBJ1-1; D call uncertain. The germline V gene has CDR1 KGHSH and CDR2 LQKENI. V was shortened by 3 bases and J by 1 base, with 15 bases between the two germline ends. The CDR3 contains 16 residues. CDR3 region: CASSPDQVARNTEAFF. DNA for the CDR3: TGTGCCAGCTCACCCGACCAGGTCGCTAGGAACACTGAAGCTTTCTTT. Full variable domain (rest looked up from reference TRBV18 and TRBJ1-1): NAGVMQNPRHLVRRRGQEARLRCSPMKGHSHVYWYRQLPEEGLKFMVYLQKENIIDESGMPKERFSAEFPKEGPSILRIQQVVRGDSAAYFCASSPDQVARNTEAFFGQGTRLTVV.

A few counts support this clonotype. The chain's CDR3 is CASSPLDGSNQPQHF. The CDR3 coding sequence is TGTGCCAGCTCACCACTGGACGGGAGCAATCAGCCCCAGCATTTT. This rearrangement joins TRBV18 to TRBJ1-5; D ambiguous. V dropped 1 base and J dropped 1 base, with 8 bases sitting between them. The V gene's germline CDR1 is KGHSH and CDR2 LQKENI. This CDR3 spans 15 amino acids.

This sequence joins TRBV19 and TRBJ2-3; no clear D gene. CDR1 is LNHDA, CDR2 SQIVND, per germline (reference sequence). The CDR3 length is 13 residues. With 7 bases removed from V and 4 bases from J, the gap between germline ends came to 12 bases. The CDR3 sequence: CASMLWGSDTQYF. CDR3 nucleotide sequence: TGTGCCAGTATGTTGTGGGGTTCAGATACGCAGTATTTT. Variable domain in full (rest from reference TRBV19 and TRBJ2-3): DGGITQSPKYLFRKEGQNVTLSCEQNLNHDAMYWYRQDPGQGLRLIYYSQIVNDFQKGDIAEGYSVSREKKESFPLTVTSAQKNPTAFYLCASMLWGSDTQYFGPGTRLTVL.

The V call is TRBV7-9, the J call TRBJ2-1; TRBD2 matches at 7 bases. The germline V gene has CDR1 SEHNR and CDR2 FQNEAQ (reference sequence). The V and J ends lost 2 bases and 8 bases, in that order; junction bases with no gene match: 9. The CDR3 spans 15 residues. This chain's CDR3 is CASSLTGTKGHEQFF. The CDR3 nucleotides read TGTGCCAGCAGCTTAACCGGGACTAAGGGTCATGAGCAGTTCTTC.

This clonotype was seen a handful of times. The rearrangement uses TRBV12-3 or TRBV12-4 and TRBJ1-1; a weak D match, TRBD1 (5 bases). Between the trimmed V and J ends, which lost 3 bases and 6 bases, there was a span of 11 bases. The CDR3 runs 13 residues. CDR3 sequence: CASSLQGISEAFF. For the CDR3, the DNA is TGTGCCAGCAGTTTGCAGGGTATATCTGAAGCTTTCTTT.

The CDR3 region has the DNA TGTGCCAGCAGCCCACAGGGTCACTCTGGAAACACCATATATTTT. Residues: CASSPQGHSGNTIYF. The V and J genes are TRBV3-1 and TRBJ1-3; D is possibly TRBD1 (6 bases). This CDR3 contains 15 residues. Trimming cost V 4 bases and J 0 bases, with 10 bases left between them. The germline V gene has CDR1 LGHDT and CDR2 YNNKEL (reference sequence).

This clonotype was seen only a few times. V is TRBV12-3 or TRBV12-4 and J is TRBJ1-2; D is uncertain. The length of the CDR3 is 13 residues. The V and J ends lost 1 base and 4 bases respectively, with 7 bases between them. The CDR3 region has the DNA TGTGCCAGCAGTTTAGACCCGACCTATGGCTACACCTTC. Encoded protein: CASSLDPTYGYTF.